One sample yielded the 10 T cell receptor gamma chains listed below, sequenced in a study of gamma-delta chains in newborns, infants, children. TCRdb redid clone calling on the reads using CATT. Among a few thousand gamma-chain clones listed, around 61% were seen once. The sequenced sample consisted of blood. The receptors were gathered from a child who was a newborn, infant or young child, either healthy, febrile or measles-vaccinated (not recorded which).

Comments on this clone: This may arise from a read error, as a much more abundant clone is one base away. Distinct nucleotide sequences in the sample also encode this CDR3. The gene calls are TRGV8 and TRGJ1 or TRGJ2. Germline matching of the DNA provided the J gene here, since TCRdb leaves it blank. Germline CDR1 VENAVY, CDR2 YDSYNSRV. Trimming removed 5 bases from V and 3 bases from J; junction bases left unmatched: 1. The CDR3 sequence is 11 residues long. DNA for the CDR3: TGTGCCACCTGGGCTTATTATAAGAAACTCTTT. As protein: CATWAYYKKLF.

The rearrangement uses TRGV8 and TRGJP2. TCRdb carries no J gene annotation; the J gene was assigned here by matching the DNA with germline. In germline, CDR1 is VENAVY, CDR2 YDSYNSRV. The CDR3 sequence is 12 residues long. The V gene end was trimmed by 6 bases and the J gene end by 6 bases; junction bases not matched to a gene: 4. CDR3 in DNA: TGTGCCACCTGGTCGGGTGATTGGATCAAGACGTTT. Amino acids: CATWSGDWIKTF.

This clone occurred once. This sample also contains other DNA sequences that code for the same CDR3. This CDR3 is CATWDGQYYKKLF. The CDR3 DNA sequence: TGTGCCACCTGGGACGGGCAATATTATAAGAAACTCTTT. The chain recombines TRGV2 with TRGJ1 or TRGJ2. Here the J gene came from matching the DNA to germline, since TCRdb omits it. V lost 0 bases, J lost 4 bases, and 3 bases stayed unmatched. The V gene's germline CDR1 is EGSNGY and CDR2 YDSYNSKV. The CDR3 has 13 amino acids.

Points on this clone: Other DNA sequences in this sample translate to the same CDR3. This rearrangement joins TRGV4 to TRGJ1 or TRGJ2. Germline matching of the DNA provided the J gene here, since TCRdb leaves it blank. The V gene's germline CDR1 is EGSTGY and CDR2 YDSYTSSV. Trimming cost V 0 bases and J 4 bases; bases outside gene matches: 6. This CDR3 is built from 14 residues. In DNA, the CDR3 is TGTGCCACCTGGGATGGGGTTCAGTATTATAAGAAACTCTTT. It codes for CATWDGVQYYKKLF.

The gene calls are TRGV3 and TRGJ1 or TRGJ2. Assignment of the J gene here rests on matching the DNA to germline, because TCRdb gives none. The CDR3 covers 11 residues. J gave up 11 bases and V 2 bases, and 6 bases lay outside the gene matches. The V gene's germline CDR1 is VTNTFY and CDR2 YDVSTARD (reference sequence). The CDR3 protein is CATWDKKEKLF. The CDR3, as DNA: TGTGCCACCTGGGACAAGAAGGAGAAACTCTTT.

V and J are TRGV9 and TRGJ1 or TRGJ2. The J gene was missing in TCRdb and was found by matching the end of the DNA to germline. J gave up 7 bases and V 3 bases, and 15 bases lay outside the gene matches. The CDR3 is made up of 15 amino acids. Per the germline V gene, CDR1 is GITISATS and CDR2 is ISYDGTV (reference sequence). CDR3 loop: CALWESRRCSYKKLF. The CDR3 DNA follows: TGTGCCTTGTGGGAGTCCCGCCGGTGCTCATATAAGAAACTCTTT.

The chain uses TRGV4 and TRGJP1. Assignment of the J gene here rests on matching the DNA to germline, because TCRdb gives none. The CDR3 has 14 residues. Trimming cost V 6 bases and J 0 bases; bases outside gene matches: 4. Germline assignment: CDR1 EGSTGY and CDR2 YDSYTSSV. The CDR3 sequence is CATWPYTTGWFKIF. CDR3 coding DNA: TGTGCCACCTGGCCTTATACCACTGGTTGGTTCAAGATATTT.

The V call is TRGV9, the J call TRGJ1 or TRGJ2. The J gene is absent in TCRdb and was assigned here via DNA matching to germline. With V trimmed by 3 bases and J by 9 bases, 5 bases remained unmatched. The germline CDR1 and CDR2 sequences are GITISATS and ISYDGTV (reference sequence). The CDR3 contains 11 residues. The CDR3 nucleotides read TGTGCCTTGTGGGAGTTCCCTAAGAAACTCTTT. Translation: CALWEFPKKLF.

V is TRGV2 and J is TRGJ1 or TRGJ2. TCRdb records no J gene; here it was assigned by comparing the DNA to germline. V shed 0 bases, J shed 11 bases, and the junction held 10 bases outside the gene matches. Germline V gene data show CDR1 as EGSNGY and CDR2 as YDSYNSKV. The CDR3 spans 13 residues. The chain's CDR3 is CATWDGPGYEKLF. For the CDR3, the DNA is TGTGCCACCTGGGACGGGCCGGGGTACGAGAAACTCTTT.

This chain uses TRGV2 with TRGJ1 or TRGJ2. TCRdb supplies no J gene; here it was assigned by aligning the nucleotide sequence to germline. The CDR3 spans 13 residues. With V trimmed by 4 bases and J by 3 bases, 6 bases remained unmatched. Germline V CDR1 and CDR2: EGSNGY, YDSYNSKV. CDR3 protein: CATWDHSYYKKLF. Here the CDR3 DNA reads TGTGCCACCTGGGATCACTCTTATTATAAGAAACTCTTT.